This T cell receptor beta chain was captured in a study of T cells in Graves' hyperthyroidism and ophthalmopathy. There were TCR beta CDR3 regions amplified from RNA transcripts. Researchers ran a first-round RT-PCR on the TCR CDR3 using the HTBI primer set. Each CDR3 protein gets one entry after TCRdb re-called the multiplex PCR reads with MiXCR. Here the sample spans over 90,000 distinct CDR3 sequences, 47% being singletons. For Graves' hyperthyroidism to be stable, ophthalmopathy could not progress within 18 months. CDR1 SGHTA and CDR2 FQGNSA come from the germline V gene. V lost 5 bases, J lost 5 bases, and 8 bases stayed unmatched. The CDR3 is made up of 15 amino acids.

The receptor was derived from a man aged 35 to 55 with Graves' hyperthyroidism. Specimen: blood. V gene TRBV7-2 combines with J gene TRBJ2-1; TRBD2 aligns across 8 bases. CDR3 nucleotides: TGTACCAGCAGCCAACCGGGAGGGCGCAACAATGAGCAGTTCTTC. It is translated as CTSSQPGGRNNEQFF.